The 23 T cell receptor beta chains given below trace back to one sample, sequenced in a study of cytomegalovirus exposure and HLA in healthy donors. PCR amplification relied on 60 Vbeta primers (plus 13 Jbeta primers). Sequencing used immunoSEQ multiplex PCR; TCRdb keeps in-frame clones, though not all of them. The sample has fewer than 250,000 clones; under 80% are singletons. The sample was PBMCs. These receptors came from a girl under 10 years old in good health and CMV-seronegative.

The chain carries TRBV10-3 and TRBJ1-3, with D hard to call. The CDR3 spans 13 residues. The germline V and J ends were trimmed by 2 bases and 4 bases, with 6 bases remaining between them. Germline-derived CDR1 and CDR2 are ENHRY and SYGVKD. The CDR3 bases are TGTGCCATCAGTGAGGGGAGGGGAAACACCATATATTTT. It specifies CAISEGRGNTIYF.

The V gene is TRBV6-1, the J gene TRBJ2-7, with D unclear. CDR1 is MNHNS and CDR2 is SASEGT in the germline V gene. The CDR3 spans 13 residues. Between the trimmed V and J ends, which lost 1 base and 3 bases, there was a span of 7 bases. The CDR3 nucleotides are TGTGCCAGCAGTGAAGTGAGTTTCTACGAGCAGTACTTC. This encodes CASSEVSFYEQYF.

The chain employs TRBV7-2 and TRBJ1-2; D may be TRBD1 (6 bases). Germline assignment: CDR1 SGHTA and CDR2 FQGNSA. The CDR3 length is 15 residues. Trimming left V 5 bases short and J 2 bases short, with 15 bases between. For the CDR3, the DNA is TGTGCCAGCAGCCCACAACAGGGAGTAAACTATGGCTACACCTTC. Its protein is CASSPQQGVNYGYTF.

This clone was seen more than once but under ten times. V is TRBV7-9 and J is TRBJ2-7, with D perhaps TRBD2 (6 bases). Per germline, CDR1 SEHNR and CDR2 FQNEAQ (reference sequence). Trimming removed 3 bases at V and 3 bases at J, with 9 bases between. This CDR3 has 13 amino acids. The CDR3 region is CASSFGTVYEQYF. CDR3 nucleotides: TGTGCCAGCAGCTTTGGGACTGTCTACGAGCAGTACTTC. The variable domain in full, completed from reference TRBV7-9 and TRBJ2-7, reads DTGVSQNPRHKITKRGQNVTFRCDPISEHNRLYWYRQTLGQGPEFLTYFQNEAQLEKSRLLSDRFSAERPKGSFSTLEIQRTEQGDSAMYLCASSFGTVYEQYFGPGTRLTVT.

This chain links TRBV2 with TRBJ2-2; 15 positions agree with TRBD2. The ends lost 6 bases at V and 1 base at J; junction bases unmatched: 3. From germline, CDR1 is SNHLY and CDR2 FYNNEI. This CDR3 is built from 17 residues. The CDR3, as DNA: TGTGCCAGCAGCCCGGGACTAGCGGGGGGGAACACCGGGGAGCTGTTTTTT. This translates into CASSPGLAGGNTGELFF.

The gene calls are TRBV30 and TRBJ1-2; the D gene is possibly TRBD1 (6 bases). With 4 bases removed from V and 4 bases from J, the gap between germline ends came to 13 bases. The CDR3 is made up of 13 amino acids. Germline values: CDR1 GTSNPN, CDR2 SVGIG (reference sequence). The CDR3 sequence is CAWTQGTFYGYTF. CDR3 nucleotide sequence: TGTGCCTGGACGCAGGGGACGTTCTATGGCTACACCTTC.

This rearrangement joins TRBV13 to TRBJ2-3; maybe TRBD2 (5 bases). The CDR3 is 16 residues long. V lost 1 base and J 0 bases, leaving 11 bases between the germline ends. The germline V gene has CDR1 PRHDT and CDR2 FYEKMQ (reference sequence). The CDR3 coding sequence is TGTGCCAGCAGCTTAGCGGTAGGCGGGAGCACAGATACGCAGTATTTT. This sequence encodes CASSLAVGGSTDTQYF.

The V gene is TRBV7-6, the J gene TRBJ2-1; D is unclear. Germline values: CDR1 SGHVS, CDR2 FNYEAQ. Trimming removed 2 bases from V and 7 bases from J, with 6 bases in between. The CDR3 is made up of 12 amino acids. The CDR3 DNA follows: TGTGCCAGCAGCTTACTCCTTAATGAGCAGTTCTTC. Its translation is CASSLLLNEQFF.

The chain joins TRBV27 to TRBJ2-3; 14 nucleotides match TRBD2. The CDR3 is 18 residues long. Germline V gives CDR1 MNHEY, CDR2 SMNVEV (reference sequence). V lost 5 bases and J lost 0; bases outside the gene matches: 7. CDR3 sequence: CASSVGTSGGVSTDTQYF. CDR3 sequence (DNA): TGTGCCAGCAGTGTCGGGACTAGCGGGGGAGTTAGCACAGATACGCAGTATTTT.

The chain couples TRBV5-1 to TRBJ2-1, with D possibly TRBD2 on 6 matching bases. V was shortened by 7 bases and J by 8 bases, with 13 bases between the two germline ends. CDR1 and CDR2 from the germline V gene are SGHRS and YFSETQ. The CDR3 spans 12 residues. The CDR3 loop reads CASSLGGDEQFF. The CDR3 DNA is TGCGCCAGCTCCCTGGGGGGAGATGAGCAGTTCTTC.

This clone turned up a few times. The rearrangement uses TRBV13 and TRBJ2-7, with 10 bases that match TRBD1. CDR1 is PRHDT, CDR2 FYEKMQ, per germline (reference sequence). Trimming at V came to 4 bases and at J to 6 bases, leaving 9 bases not matched to a gene. This CDR3 contains 15 residues. The CDR3 region is CASSSLTGGWSEQYF. For the CDR3, the DNA is TGTGCCAGCAGCTCCTTGACAGGGGGCTGGAGCGAGCAGTACTTC.

The rearrangement joins TRBV6-6 to TRBJ2-5; TRBD1 matches at 9 bases. The CDR3 runs to 16 residues. Per the germline V gene, CDR1 is MNHNY and CDR2 is SVGAGI (reference sequence). Trimming at V came to 4 bases and at J to 5 bases, leaving 11 bases not matched to a gene. This CDR3 reads CASSSRQGGKTETQYF. The CDR3 coding sequence is TGTGCCAGCAGTTCTCGACAGGGGGGGAAGACGGAGACCCAGTACTTC.

This clone was detected only a few times. The chain carries TRBV30 and TRBJ1-3; TRBD1 is a possible D gene (6 bases). The CDR3 contains 14 residues. Germline V gene data show CDR1 as GTSNPN and CDR2 as SVGIG (reference sequence). V dropped 4 bases and J dropped 2 bases, with 12 bases sitting between them. CDR3 DNA sequence: TGTGCCTGGAAATCAGGGGTCCCTGGAAACACCATATATTTT. Translated: CAWKSGVPGNTIYF.

Written as DNA, the CDR3 is TGTGCCAGCAGTTTCCCTATTAATACGGGAGTAAATGAGACCCAGTACTTC. Protein product: CASSFPINTGVNETQYF. The chain carries TRBV27 and TRBJ2-5, with a tentative D call TRBD2 (6 bases). The CDR3 is 17 residues long. Germline CDR1 reads MNHEY; CDR2 reads SMNVEV (reference sequence). V was trimmed by 3 bases and J by 5 bases, leaving 22 bases between them.

The chain carries TRBV7-2 and TRBJ2-1, with 8 bases fitting TRBD2. The V gene's germline CDR1 is SGHTA and CDR2 FQGNSA. CDR3 length equals 19 residues. The V and J ends lost 2 bases and 5 bases, in that order; junction bases with no gene match: 17. CDR3 region: CASSLRWRDAGGEDNEQFF. CDR3 DNA: TGTGCCAGCAGCTTACGGTGGAGGGACGCGGGGGGCGAGGACAATGAGCAGTTCTTC.

The rearrangement links TRBV25-1 to TRBJ2-1; TRBD2 is a possible D gene (6 bases). Germline V gives CDR1 MGHDK, CDR2 SYGVNS. The CDR3 consists of 15 residues. The V and J ends lost 6 bases and 5 bases respectively, with 17 bases between them. The CDR3 sequence: CASSRTGDLNNEQFF. The DNA of the CDR3 is TGTGCCAGCAGCCGAACGGGGGACTTAAACAATGAGCAGTTCTTC.

The gene calls are TRBV19 and TRBJ2-5; D might be TRBD1 (5 bases). Germline loops: CDR1 LNHDA, CDR2 SQIVND (reference sequence). Trimming left V 3 bases short and J 2 bases short, with 10 bases between. The CDR3 is made up of 14 amino acids. The CDR3 reads CASSISTGQETQYF. The DNA for the CDR3 is TGTGCCAGTAGTATTTCTACAGGTCAAGAGACCCAGTACTTC. The full variable domain, in which reference TRBV19 and TRBJ2-5 provide the parts outside the CDR3, is DGGITQSPKYLFRKEGQNVTLSCEQNLNHDAMYWYRQDPGQGLRLIYYSQIVNDFQKGDIAEGYSVSREKKESFPLTVTSAQKNPTAFYLCASSISTGQETQYFGPGTRLLVL.

The CDR3 loop is CASSQDWESPGGGYGYTF. CDR3 bases: TGCGCCAGCAGCCAAGATTGGGAATCTCCAGGGGGCGGCTATGGCTACACCTTC. The genes are TRBV4-1 and TRBJ1-2, with 8 bases aligning to TRBD1. CDR1 and CDR2 (germline): MGHRA, YSYEKL. This CDR3 contains 18 residues. V dropped 0 bases and J dropped 4; count of bases not matched to a gene: 13.

This clone was found a few times. This chain connects TRBV2 to TRBJ2-3; 9 bases are shared with TRBD1. The V gene's germline CDR1 is SNHLY and CDR2 FYNNEI. This CDR3 contains 14 residues. V lost 6 bases, J lost 3 bases, and 4 bases stayed unmatched. CDR3 coding DNA: TGTGCCAGCAGGGGACAGGGAATAACAGATACGCAGTATTTT. It codes for CASRGQGITDTQYF. Based on the CDR3 plus reference TRBV2 and TRBJ2-3, the full variable domain is EPEVTQTPSHQVTQMGQEVILRCVPISNHLYFYWYRQILGQKVEFLVSFYNNEISEKSEIFDDQFSVERPDGSNFTLKIRSTKLEDSAMYFCASRGQGITDTQYFGPGTRLTVL.

The chain is built from TRBV5-4 and TRBJ2-1, with D hard to call. V lost 1 base and J 1 base, leaving 18 bases between the germline ends. There are 18 residues in the CDR3. Germline CDR1 reads SGHNT; CDR2 reads YYREEE (reference sequence). For the CDR3, the DNA is TGTGCCAGCAGCTTGTATCGCGTTATGGGCCATTCCTACAATGAGCAGTTCTTC. Translated: CASSLYRVMGHSYNEQFF.

There are a few counts of this clone. The genes are TRBV13 and TRBJ2-5; D gene unclear. The end of the DNA aligns better with TRBJ2-7, so the J call may be wrong. This CDR3 spans 13 amino acids. Germline V gene data show CDR1 as PRHDT and CDR2 as FYEKMQ (reference sequence). Here the CDR3 DNA reads TGTGCCAGCAGCTATCCCCCGCACCACGAGCAGTACTTC. Its protein product is CASSYPPHHEQYF.

The chain has TRBV7-9 and TRBJ2-5; D is possibly TRBD2 (5 bases). The V gene's germline CDR1 is SEHNR and CDR2 FQNEAQ (reference sequence). Trimming stripped 3 bases from V and 7 bases from J, with 15 bases between. This CDR3 spans 14 amino acids. The CDR3 loop reads CASSLGLRGGTQYF. The CDR3 bases are TGTGCCAGCAGCTTGGGCCTCAGAGGAGGGACCCAGTACTTC.

J is TRBJ2-7 and V is TRBV6-5; perhaps TRBD2 as D (6 bases). Germline V CDR1 and CDR2: MNHEY, SVGAGI. Deletions cut 3 bases from V and 4 bases from J, with 19 bases between. The length of the CDR3 is 16 residues. As DNA, the CDR3 is TGTGCCAGCAGTTATTCCCGACTAGTGTCTCTGTACGAGCAGTACTTC. Amino acid sequence: CASSYSRLVSLYEQYF.